This is a list of T cell receptor beta chains from one sample in a study of blood T cell repertoires in COVID-19. The table came from immunoSEQ multiplex PCR; TCRdb's copy has only in-frame clones and leaves some out. The data hold some 330,000 clones, with about nine tenths observed a single time. Source material: peripheral blood. Every receptor here comes from a woman in her 30s with COVID-19, enrolled during active disease. Both conserved end residues are part of each CDR3. Each record gives: V gene, D gene, J gene, clone size, CDR3 DNA, CDR3 protein. A D gene is named only where the DNA matches it firmly. For some rows the clone size is stated as once, few or many, or as a class when expanded; others skip it.

V: TRBV7-2
D: TRBD1
J: TRBJ1-4
size: NA
DNA: TGTGCCAGCAGCCGCCAGGGGGCTGGTGAAAAACTGTTTTTT
CDR3: CASSRQGAGEKLFF

V: TRBV7-6
D: NA
J: TRBJ1-5
size: once
DNA: TGTGCCAGCAGCCCCGGGTTTAGCAATCAGCCCCAGCATTTT
CDR3: CASSPGFSNQPQHF

V: TRBV18
D: NA
J: TRBJ1-4
size: NA
DNA: TGTGCCAGCTCATCTAGACAGGATGAAAAACTGTTTTTT
CDR3: CASSSRQDEKLFF

V: TRBV7-9
D: TRBD2
J: TRBJ2-3
size: NA
DNA: TGTGCCAGCAGCCCTTTGCTTAGCGGGAGCACAGATACGCAGTATTTT
CDR3: CASSPLLSGSTDTQYF

V: TRBV5-8
D: NA
J: TRBJ1-4
size: NA
DNA: TGTGCCAGCAGCTTGGGACTAAAACGGTATTCTAATGAAAAACTGTTTTTT
CDR3: CASSLGLKRYSNEKLFF

V: TRBV4-1
D: NA
J: TRBJ2-6
size: NA
DNA: TGCGCCAGCAGCCAAATCTCGGGGTATGGGGCCAACGTCCTGACTTTC
CDR3: CASSQISGYGANVLTF

V: TRBV7-9
D: NA
J: TRBJ1-1
size: NA
DNA: TGTGCCAGCAGCCCGGGGGGCCAGGGGATGAACACTGAAGCTTTCTTT
CDR3: CASSPGGQGMNTEAFF

V: TRBV4-2
D: TRBD2
J: TRBJ2-2
size: NA
DNA: TGTGCCAGCAGCCAGAGGACTAGCGGGGGGGCCGGGGAGCTGTTTTTT
CDR3: CASSQRTSGGAGELFF

V: TRBV4-2
D: NA
J: TRBJ1-6
size: NA
DNA: TGTGCCAGCAGCCAAGATCTCAGGGTCATTTATTCACCCCTCCACTTT
CDR3: CASSQDLRVIYSPLHF

V: TRBV20-1
D: NA
J: TRBJ2-7
size: NA
DNA: TGCAGTGCCCGCCGGGACTACGAGCAGTACTTC
CDR3: CSARRDYEQYF

V: TRBV7-2
D: NA
J: TRBJ2-4
size: NA
DNA: TGTGCCAGCAGCCCGGGGAGAGGGCAGGCCAAAAACATTCAGTACTTC
CDR3: CASSPGRGQAKNIQYF

V: TRBV2
D: NA
J: TRBJ1-2
size: few
DNA: TGTGCCACCTTAGAAAGGGGTTCCCATATTTATGGCTACACCTTC
CDR3: CATLERGSHIYGYTF

V: TRBV13
D: NA
J: TRBJ1-5
size: NA
DNA: TGTGCCAGCAGCTTATCCAAGGGGATTGGGAGCAATCAGCCCCAGCATTTT
CDR3: CASSLSKGIGSNQPQHF

V: TRBV15
D: TRBD1
J: TRBJ1-2
size: NA
DNA: TGTGCCACCAGCAGAGTACAGGGGGCCGGCTACACCTTC
CDR3: CATSRVQGAGYTF

V: TRBV5-1
D: TRBD1
J: TRBJ2-7
size: few
DNA: TGCGCCAGCAGCCCCCAATCTACAGGGGGGGAGCAGTACTTC
CDR3: CASSPQSTGGEQYF

V: TRBV9
D: TRBD1
J: TRBJ1-3
size: NA
DNA: TGTGCCAGCAGTGCCGACAGGGGCGGAAACACCATATATTTT
CDR3: CASSADRGGNTIYF

V: TRBV7-2
D: NA
J: TRBJ1-1
size: NA
DNA: TGTGCCAGCAGCTTGACAGTTCGTACTGAAGCTTTCTTT
CDR3: CASSLTVRTEAFF

V: TRBV6-5
D: TRBD1
J: TRBJ1-1
size: once
DNA: TGTGCCAGCAGTTACTCGCAGGGGGCGACTGAAGCTTTCTTT
CDR3: CASSYSQGATEAFF

V: TRBV2
D: NA
J: TRBJ1-4
size: NA
DNA: TGTGCCAGCATGGGTTCGGGGGGGCGGACGGAAAAACTGTTTTTT
CDR3: CASMGSGGRTEKLFF

V: TRBV24-1
D: NA
J: TRBJ2-1
size: once
DNA: TGTGCCACCAGTGATTTGGATGGCTCCCCCAATGAGCAGTTCTTC
CDR3: CATSDLDGSPNEQFF